This entry concerns a single T cell receptor beta chain. Its matching antigen is unknown. These data belong to a study of T cell responses to AZD1222 COVID-19 vaccine. Points from the study as a whole: The span of vaccine-associated CD4 TCRs extended across spike, with dominance at 160-218 and 743-854. Clonal diversity was possibly underestimated, and the donors were mostly white British, with more females. An increase in Spike-specific TCR breadth and depth was observed after two AZD1222 doses.

The CDR3 covers 14 residues. V was shortened by 3 bases and J by 5 bases, with 11 bases between the two germline ends. Looked up from germline, CDR1 is SGHAT and CDR2 is FQNNGV. The table came from immunoSEQ multiplex PCR; TCRdb's copy has only in-frame clones and leaves some out. There are roughly 120,000 clones in the sample; around 84% occur only once, and around 17% lies in the top ten. The receptor was isolated from an adult who received the AZD1222 COVID-19 vaccine. The specimen comprised peripheral blood, sampled 28 days after the second AZD1222 dose. The chain joins TRBV11-2 to TRBJ2-1; TRBD2 might be the D (5 bases). Here the CDR3 DNA reads TGTGCCAGCAGCTTTTCCGGGAAGGACAATGAGCAGTTCTTC. Translation: CASSFSGKDNEQFF.